The 8 T cell receptor beta chains reported below all come from one sample, sequenced in a study of Tregs in tolerant kidney transplant recipients. The table came from immunoSEQ multiplex PCR; TCRdb's copy has only in-frame clones and leaves some out. This sample carries about 30,000 clones, with about 15% going to the ten biggest clones. This sample comprised CD8+ T cells from blood, obtained before the transplant. The origin of the receptors is a human donor who received a combined kidney and bone marrow transplant.

Notes on this clone: Read coverage stops 3 residues before the CDR3 terminus; the germline J gene supplies the remainder. The rearrangement joins TRBV19 to TRBJ2-7; TRBD2 might be the D (6 bases). This CDR3 is 13 amino acids long. Per germline, CDR1 LNHDA and CDR2 SQIVND (reference sequence). V lost 6 bases, J lost 5 bases, and 14 bases lay in between. CDR3 residues: CASRGGPADEQYF. CDR3 DNA (partial): TGTGCCAGTAGGGGGGGACCGGCCGACGAG.

Worth noting for this clone: The read halts 3 residues ahead of the CDR3 end, with the missing end drawn from the germline J gene. The V call is TRBV29-1, the J call TRBJ2-7, with 9 nucleotides matching TRBD2. The CDR3 totals 14 residues. Germline CDR1 and CDR2: SQVTM and ANQGSEA. V was clipped by 2 bases and J by 0 bases; unmatched bases: 2. The sequenced CDR3 bases are TGCAGCGTTGAAACTAGCGGGTTCTCCTACGAG. It specifies CSVETSGFSYE. The full CDR3 reads CSVETSGFSYEQYF.

As concerns this clone: Read coverage stops 3 residues before the CDR3 terminus; the germline J gene supplies the remainder. The V gene is TRBV2, the J gene TRBJ2-7, with 7 nucleotides matching TRBD1. The CDR3 loop spans 17 amino acids. The J segment lost 2 bases and the V segment lost 3 bases, leaving 13 bases of the junction unmatched. Germline CDR1 is SNHLY and CDR2 is FYNNEI. The CDR3 loop reads CASSDLGHRGLPYEQYF. The CDR3 bases that were read are TGTGCCAGCAGTGATTTGGGTCACAGGGGCCTGCCCTACGAG.

Regarding this clone: Read data end 3 residues before the CDR3 end; the end is taken from the germline J gene. The J gene is TRBJ2-1, the V gene TRBV29-1; 9 bases map to TRBD2. Germline loops: CDR1 SQVTM, CDR2 ANQGSEA. V trimming: 0 bases; J trimming: 8 bases; junction bases outside the gene matches: 11. The CDR3 runs to 16 residues. The CDR3 sequence: CSVEDGLRLAVDEQFF. The part of the CDR3 DNA that was read is TGCAGCGTTGAAGATGGATTAAGACTAGCGGTCGATGAG.

About this clone itself: The read terminates 3 residues before the CDR3 end, so the remaining end is supplied by the germline J gene. V usage is TRBV7-6 and J usage is TRBJ1-4; 7 bases are shared with TRBD1. J lost 6 bases, V lost 4 bases, and 2 bases had no gene match. CDR3 size: 13 residues. The germline CDR1 and CDR2 sequences are SGHVS and FNYEAQ. CDR3 residues: CASSSGTDEKLFF. CDR3 bases read: TGTGCCAGCAGCTCAGGGACAGATGAAAAA.

Of note for this clone: With the read ending 3 residues before the CDR3 end, the germline J gene is used to fill in that end. V usage is TRBV29-1 and J usage is TRBJ2-1; TRBD2 agrees at 10 bases. CDR1 and CDR2 (germline): SQVTM, ANQGSEA. This CDR3 spans 15 amino acids. V shed 8 bases, J shed 1 base, and the junction held 8 bases outside the gene matches. The CDR3 loop is CSISQTSGSYNEQFF. The DNA read from the CDR3 is TGCAGCATAAGCCAGACTAGCGGGTCCTACAATGAG.

A word on this clone: The CDR3 extends 3 residues past the end of the read, so its final part is completed from the germline J gene. This chain uses TRBV2 with TRBJ2-1, with D perhaps TRBD2 (5 bases). Trimming removed 3 bases at V and 7 bases at J, with 13 bases between. Germline CDR1 and CDR2: SNHLY and FYNNEI. The CDR3 runs to 14 residues. The CDR3 is CASSDGEPWNEQFF. The part of the CDR3 DNA that was read is TGTGCCAGCAGTGACGGGGAGCCTTGGAATGAG.

Details on this clone: The CDR3 is cut off 3 residues early in the read; its end comes from the germline J gene. The rearrangement joins TRBV7-8 to TRBJ1-1, with 8 nucleotides matching TRBD1. Germline V gives CDR1 SGHVS, CDR2 FQNEAQ. The CDR3 loop spans 16 amino acids. V lost 4 bases, J lost 1 base, and 8 bases stayed unmatched. CDR3 region: CASSSPRQGSNTEAFF. The CDR3 bases that were read are TGTGCCAGCAGCTCACCTAGACAGGGGTCGAACACTGAA.